This is a list of T cell receptor beta chains from one sample in a study of metastatic and nonmetastatic thyroid tumors. Via MiXCR, TCRdb re-called the PCR reads. The sample lists under 20,000 clones; 20% to 30% were seen once. Sequencing input: blood. The receptors were gathered from a male donor with papillary thyroid cancer or a benign thyroid nodule (not recorded which). Some clones in this sample may be carry-over from other donors' samples. Each CDR3 is given with its conserved first and last residue. The order of the fields is clone size, V gene, D gene, J gene, CDR3 protein, CDR3 DNA. A D gene is named only where the DNA matches it firmly. Only part of the rows carry a size: once, few, many, or a class if the clone is expanded.

many	TRBV7-2	TRBD1	TRBJ2-1	CASRTGGLDNEQFF	TGTGCCAGCAGAACAGGGGGACTGGACAATGAGCAGTTCTTC
few	TRBV29-1	-	TRBJ1-1	CSVDGGRAGVNTEAFF	TGCAGCGTTGATGGTGGACGGGCTGGGGTGAACACTGAAGCTTTCTTT
medium-sized	TRBV6-1	-	TRBJ1-5	CASSELGQPQHF	TGTGCCAGCAGTGAACTAGGACAGCCCCAGCATTTT
many	TRBV19	TRBD1	TRBJ2-1	CASSSGTGMGNEQFF	TGTGCCAGTAGTTCAGGGACAGGGATGGGCAATGAGCAGTTCTTC
few	TRBV6-4	TRBD2	TRBJ2-3	CASSDVAGGTDTQYF	TGTGCCAGCAGTGACGTGGCGGGGGGCACAGATACGCAGTATTTT
-	TRBV5-1	-	TRBJ2-6	CASSLGDTSGANVLTF	TGCGCCAGCAGCTTGGGTGACACCTCTGGGGCCAACGTCCTGACTTTC
medium-sized	TRBV6-4	TRBD2	TRBJ2-1	CASGRLAGEGNEQFF	TGTGCCAGCGGTAGACTAGCGGGGGAGGGGAATGAGCAGTTCTTC
-	TRBV20-1	-	TRBJ2-5	CSARGASGETQYF	TGCAGTGCTAGAGGAGCTAGTGGTGAGACCCAGTACTTC
many	TRBV7-7	-	TRBJ2-2	CASSLMANTGELFF	TGTGCTAGCAGCCTAATGGCTAACACCGGGGAGCTGTTTTTT
few	TRBV19	-	TRBJ2-2	CASSKGRPTGELFF	TGTGCCAGTAGTAAAGGGAGGCCCACCGGGGAGCTGTTTTTT
many	TRBV7-8	TRBD2	TRBJ2-1	CASSTTSFLYNEQFF	TGTGCCAGCAGCACGACTAGCTTCCTCTACAATGAGCAGTTCTTC
-	TRBV2	-	TRBJ2-5	CASSEVRSDKAQYF	TGTGCCAGCAGTGAAGTGCGCAGCGACAAGGCCCAGTACTTC
-	TRBV2	TRBD1	TRBJ1-6	CASRKGQGQYYNSPLHF	TGTGCCAGCAGAAAGGGACAGGGACAATACTATAATTCACCCCTCCACTTT
-	TRBV2	TRBD2	TRBJ2-5	CASRREYTETQYF	TGTGCCAGTCGGCGGGAGTACACAGAGACCCAGTACTTC
few	TRBV2	-	TRBJ1-1	CASGMNTEAFF	TGTGCCAGCGGTATGAACACTGAAGCTTTCTTT
-	TRBV20-1	-	TRBJ2-7	CSARDYMQGSHEQYF	TGCAGTGCTAGAGATTATATGCAGGGTAGCCACGAGCAGTACTTC
few	TRBV6-6	-	TRBJ1-1	CASSYSPRTVYTEAFF	TGTGCCAGCAGTTACTCCCCTCGGACAGTTTACACTGAAGCTTTCTTT
-	TRBV20-1	-	TRBJ2-3	CSAHPGDKQYF	TGCAGTGCCCACCCCGGGGATAAGCAGTATTTT
few	TRBV19	-	TRBJ2-7	CASSIIPDRLDF	TGTGCCAGTAGTATAATCCCAGACCGGCTGGACTTC
medium-sized	TRBV19	TRBD1	TRBJ1-4	CASNEGAYEKLFF	TGTGCCAGTAATGAGGGGGCCTACGAAAAACTGTTTTTT
medium-sized	TRBV28	-	TRBJ2-7	CASRGPPGAAAGGQYF	TGTGCCAGCAGAGGTCCCCCCGGAGCCGCTGCCGGGGGGCAGTACTTC
-	TRBV2	TRBD2	TRBJ2-7	CASRRLAGGYEQYF	TGTGCCAGCAGGAGACTAGCGGGAGGGTACGAGCAGTACTTC
many	TRBV12-3/TRBV12-4	-	TRBJ2-7	CASIPTRPLPYEQYF	TGTGCCAGCATTCCTACCCGCCCTCTCCCCTACGAGCAGTACTTC
-	TRBV10-2	-	TRBJ1-2	CASSVGEGRGYTF	TGCGCCAGCAGTGTCGGAGAAGGCAGGGGCTACACCTTC
-	TRBV28	TRBD2	TRBJ2-3	CASSFGGGTDTQYF	TGTGCCAGCAGTTTTGGGGGGGGCACAGATACGCAGTATTTT
few	TRBV2	-	TRBJ1-2	CASKSPGGYGYTF	TGTGCAAGCAAATCCCCTGGCGGATATGGCTACACCTTC
-	TRBV4-2	-	TRBJ2-6	CASSQDQGSGANVLTF	TGTGCCAGCAGCCAAGACCAGGGCTCTGGGGCCAACGTCCTGACTTTC
many	TRBV5-6	TRBD1	TRBJ2-3	CASSHLGQGEVADTQYF	TGTGCCAGCAGCCACCTAGGACAGGGGGAGGTAGCAGATACGCAGTATTTT
medium-sized	TRBV15	TRBD2	TRBJ2-1	CATKGREAPYNEQFF	TGTGCCACCAAGGGGCGGGAGGCCCCCTACAATGAGCAGTTCTTC
few	TRBV2	TRBD1	TRBJ2-2	CASSSTGVGELFF	TGTGCCAGCAGTTCAACAGGGGTAGGGGAGCTGTTTTTT
many	TRBV3-1	TRBD1	TRBJ2-7	CASSHDRAYEQYF	TGTGCCAGCAGTCATGACAGGGCCTACGAGCAGTACTTC
medium-sized	TRBV28	TRBD2	TRBJ2-7	CASSARLAGVTYEQYF	TGTGCCAGCAGCGCTCGACTAGCGGGAGTGACCTACGAGCAGTACTTC
-	TRBV30	-	TRBJ1-4	CAWSWAINEKLFF	TGTGCCTGGAGCTGGGCCATTAATGAAAAACTGTTTTTT
many	TRBV9	TRBD2	TRBJ2-1	CASSPLAGGPGNEQFF	TGTGCCAGCAGCCCACTAGCGGGAGGGCCGGGGAATGAGCAGTTCTTC
-	TRBV14	-	TRBJ2-1	CASSQQTGGEQFF	TGTGCCAGCAGCCAGCAGACAGGAGGTGAGCAGTTCTTC
many	TRBV4-1	-	TRBJ2-7	CASSQGISGRIYEQYF	TGCGCCAGCAGCCAAGGGATAAGCGGACGGATCTACGAGCAGTACTTC
many	TRBV5-4	-	TRBJ2-7	CASSAPGWDEQYF	TGTGCCAGCAGCGCCCCGGGATGGGACGAGCAGTACTTC
-	TRBV28	-	TRBJ1-1	CASSSPGMNTEAFF	TGTGCCAGCAGTTCACCAGGAATGAACACTGAAGCTTTCTTT
-	TRBV6-5	TRBD1	TRBJ1-2	CATVNRGRIDGYTF	TGTGCCACCGTTAACAGGGGGCGTATTGATGGCTACACCTTC